The count of the clone carrying this T cell receptor beta chain is one. The antigen is undetermined. This CDR3 is also generated by other DNA sequences in the sample. The V and J ends lost 3 bases and 1 base respectively, with 13 bases between them. Per the germline V gene, CDR1 is SGHDT and CDR2 is YYEEEE. The CDR3 covers 15 residues. The data derive from a study of PD-1 blockade in classical Hodgkin lymphoma. For the study at large: Patients got intravenous nivolumab 3 mg/kg every 2 weeks. Findings of the study overall: The study found that TCR diversity rose significantly by C4D1 in CD4+ but not CD8+ cells. Causes of the repertoire differences remain undefined, possibly disease activity or prior therapy. Baseline TCR diversity was reportedly lower in newly diagnosed patients than healthy donors.

Assay used: immunoSEQ multiplex PCR; TCRdb lists only in-frame clones, some missing. The profile shows approximately 84,000 clones, around 80% of them singletons. Time point given: cycle 4 day 1 (C4D1), after 6 weeks of nivolumab. There was relapse after autologous stem cell transplantation in every patient, and there was variation in brentuximab vedotin exposure. Sequences were derived from peripheral blood mononuclear cells (PBMCs), sampled before the fourth cycle of nivolumab. This TCR derives from a human donor with classical Hodgkin lymphoma. V gene TRBV5-6 combines with J gene TRBJ1-1; no firm D call. The chain's CDR3 is CASSSTPAGNTEAFF. CDR3 in DNA: TGTGCCAGCAGCTCTACCCCGGCGGGGAACACTGAAGCTTTCTTT.